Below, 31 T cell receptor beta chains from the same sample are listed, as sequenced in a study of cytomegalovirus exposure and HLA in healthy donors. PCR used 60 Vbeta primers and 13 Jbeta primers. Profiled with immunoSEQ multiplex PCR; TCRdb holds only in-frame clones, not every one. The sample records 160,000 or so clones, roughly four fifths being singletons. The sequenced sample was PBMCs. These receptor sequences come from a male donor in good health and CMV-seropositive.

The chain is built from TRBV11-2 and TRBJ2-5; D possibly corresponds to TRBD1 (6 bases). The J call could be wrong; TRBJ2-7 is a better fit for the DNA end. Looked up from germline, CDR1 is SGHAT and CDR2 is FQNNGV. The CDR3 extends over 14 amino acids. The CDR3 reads CASSLRTESYEQYF. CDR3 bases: TGTGCCAGCAGCCTAAGGACAGAATCCTACGAGCAGTACTTC.

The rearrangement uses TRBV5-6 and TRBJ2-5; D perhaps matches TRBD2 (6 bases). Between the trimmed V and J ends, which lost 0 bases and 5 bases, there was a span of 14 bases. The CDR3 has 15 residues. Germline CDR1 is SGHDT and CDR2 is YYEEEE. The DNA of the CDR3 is TGTGCCAGCAGCTTGGACGGCGGGATCGGGGAGACCCAGTACTTC. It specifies CASSLDGGIGETQYF.

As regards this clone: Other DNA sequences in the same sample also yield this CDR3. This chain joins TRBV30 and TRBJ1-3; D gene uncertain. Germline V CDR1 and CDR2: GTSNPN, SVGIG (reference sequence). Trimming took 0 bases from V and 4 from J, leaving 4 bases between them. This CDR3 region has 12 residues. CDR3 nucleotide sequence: TGTGCCTGGAGTGTACAAGGAAACACCATATATTTT. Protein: CAWSVQGNTIYF.

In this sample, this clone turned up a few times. For the CDR3, the DNA is TGTGCCAGCAGGGGACAGGCTTCTAACTATGGCTACACCTTC. This translates into CASRGQASNYGYTF. The chain has TRBV2 and TRBJ1-2; TRBD1 agrees at 8 bases. The CDR3 consists of 14 residues. The junction had 3 bases not matched to a gene; V was cut back by 6 bases and J by 0 bases. Germline CDR1 reads SNHLY; CDR2 reads FYNNEI.

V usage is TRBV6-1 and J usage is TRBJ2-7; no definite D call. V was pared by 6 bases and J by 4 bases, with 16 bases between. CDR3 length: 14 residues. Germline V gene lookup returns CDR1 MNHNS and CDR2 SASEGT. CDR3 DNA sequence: TGTGCCAGCAGCGAAACCCCCGACAAGTACGAGCAGTACTTC. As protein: CASSETPDKYEQYF.

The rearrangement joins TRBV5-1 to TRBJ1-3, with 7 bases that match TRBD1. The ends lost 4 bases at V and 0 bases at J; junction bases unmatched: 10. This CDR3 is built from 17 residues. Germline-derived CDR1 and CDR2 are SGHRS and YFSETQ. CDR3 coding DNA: TGCGCCAGCAGCCAGGGGACAGCAGCAATCTCTGGAAACACCATATATTTT. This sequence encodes CASSQGTAAISGNTIYF.

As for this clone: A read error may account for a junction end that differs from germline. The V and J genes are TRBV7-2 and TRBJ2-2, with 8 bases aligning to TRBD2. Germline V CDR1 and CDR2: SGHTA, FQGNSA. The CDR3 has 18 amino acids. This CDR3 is CASSSPASGRFDTGEPFF. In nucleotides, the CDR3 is TGTGCCAGCAGCTCGCCGGCGAGCGGGAGATTTGACACCGGGGAGCCGTTTTTT.

CDR3 in amino acids: CASSLDRDTDTQYF. The DNA of the CDR3 is TGTGCCAGCAGCTTAGATCGGGACACAGATACGCAGTATTTT. The chain recombines TRBV7-7 with TRBJ2-3; D may be TRBD2 (5 bases). The CDR3 sequence is 14 residues long. Germline CDR1 is SSHAT and CDR2 is FNYEAQ (reference sequence). Trimming shortened V by 1 base and J by 2 bases, and 7 bases separated the two germline ends.

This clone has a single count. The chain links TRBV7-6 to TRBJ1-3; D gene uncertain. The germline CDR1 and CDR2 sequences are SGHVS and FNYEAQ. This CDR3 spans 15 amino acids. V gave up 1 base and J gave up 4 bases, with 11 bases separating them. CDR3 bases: TGTGCCAGCAGCTTAGGTGCAAGAGGGGGAAACACCATATATTTT. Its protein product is CASSLGARGGNTIYF. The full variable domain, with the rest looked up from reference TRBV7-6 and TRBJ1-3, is GAGVSQSPRYKVTKRGQDVALRCDPISGHVSLYWYRQALGQGPEFLTYFNYEAQQDKSGLPNDRFSAERPEGSISTLTIQRTEQRDSAMYRCASSLGARGGNTIYFGEGSWLTVV.

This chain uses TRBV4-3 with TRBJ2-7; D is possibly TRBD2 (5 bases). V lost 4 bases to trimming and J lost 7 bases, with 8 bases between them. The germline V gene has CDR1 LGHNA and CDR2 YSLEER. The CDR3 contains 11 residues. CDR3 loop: CASSRSGEQYF. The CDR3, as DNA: TGCGCCAGCAGCCGTTCGGGAGAGCAGTACTTC.

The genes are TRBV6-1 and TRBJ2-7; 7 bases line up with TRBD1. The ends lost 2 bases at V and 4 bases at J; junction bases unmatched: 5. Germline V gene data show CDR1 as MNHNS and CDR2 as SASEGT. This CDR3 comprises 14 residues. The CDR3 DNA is TGTGCCAGCAGTGAATCGGGCAGGGGGTACGAGCAGTACTTC. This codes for CASSESGRGYEQYF.

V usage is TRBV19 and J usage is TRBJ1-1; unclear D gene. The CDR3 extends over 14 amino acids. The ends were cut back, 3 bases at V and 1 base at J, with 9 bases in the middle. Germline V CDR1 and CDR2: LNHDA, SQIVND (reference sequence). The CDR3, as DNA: TGTGCCAGTAGTATTCAGCGGGGGAACACTGAAGCTTTCTTT. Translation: CASSIQRGNTEAFF.

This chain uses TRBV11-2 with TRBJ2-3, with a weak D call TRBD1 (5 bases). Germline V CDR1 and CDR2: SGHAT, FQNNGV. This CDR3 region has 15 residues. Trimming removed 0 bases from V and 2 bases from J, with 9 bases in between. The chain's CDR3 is CASSLEGANTDTQYF. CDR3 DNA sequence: TGTGCCAGCAGCTTAGAAGGGGCTAACACAGATACGCAGTATTTT.

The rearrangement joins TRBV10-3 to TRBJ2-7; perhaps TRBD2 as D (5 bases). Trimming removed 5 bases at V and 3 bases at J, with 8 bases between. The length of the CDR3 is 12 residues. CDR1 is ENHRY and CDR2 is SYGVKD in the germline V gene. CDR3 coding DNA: TGTGCCATCAGTATCCGGGGCTACGAGCAGTACTTC. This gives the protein CAISIRGYEQYF.

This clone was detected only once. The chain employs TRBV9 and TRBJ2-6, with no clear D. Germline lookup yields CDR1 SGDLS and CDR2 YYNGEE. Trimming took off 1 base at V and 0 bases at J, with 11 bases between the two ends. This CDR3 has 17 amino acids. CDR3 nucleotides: TGTGCCAGCAGCGTACTTGCGGAAAGCTCTGGGGCCAACGTCCTGACTTTC. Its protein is CASSVLAESSGANVLTF.

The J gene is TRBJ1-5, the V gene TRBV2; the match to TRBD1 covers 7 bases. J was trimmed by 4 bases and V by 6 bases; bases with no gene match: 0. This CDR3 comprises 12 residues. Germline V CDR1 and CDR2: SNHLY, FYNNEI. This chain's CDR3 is CASRGQNQPQHF. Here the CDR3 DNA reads TGTGCCAGCAGGGGACAGAATCAGCCCCAGCATTTT.

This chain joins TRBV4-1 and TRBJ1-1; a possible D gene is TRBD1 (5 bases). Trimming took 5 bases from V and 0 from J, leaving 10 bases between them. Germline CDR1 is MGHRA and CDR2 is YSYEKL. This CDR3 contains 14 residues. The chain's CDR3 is CASSVRTLNTEAFF. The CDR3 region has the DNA TGCGCCAGCAGCGTTCGGACACTGAACACTGAAGCTTTCTTT.

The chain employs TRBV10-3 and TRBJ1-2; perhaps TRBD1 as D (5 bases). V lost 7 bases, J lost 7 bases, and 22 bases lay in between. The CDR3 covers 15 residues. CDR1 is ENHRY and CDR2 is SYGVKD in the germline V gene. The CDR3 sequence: CAITTSTGRTGGYTF. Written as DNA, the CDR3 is TGTGCCATCACCACTTCAACAGGACGGACCGGTGGCTACACCTTC.

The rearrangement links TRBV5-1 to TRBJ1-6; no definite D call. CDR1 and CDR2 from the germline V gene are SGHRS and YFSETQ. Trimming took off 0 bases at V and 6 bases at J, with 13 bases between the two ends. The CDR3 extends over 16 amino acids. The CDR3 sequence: CASSLESRSFNSPLHF. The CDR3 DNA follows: TGCGCCAGCAGCTTGGAATCGAGGAGTTTTAATTCACCCCTCCACTTT.

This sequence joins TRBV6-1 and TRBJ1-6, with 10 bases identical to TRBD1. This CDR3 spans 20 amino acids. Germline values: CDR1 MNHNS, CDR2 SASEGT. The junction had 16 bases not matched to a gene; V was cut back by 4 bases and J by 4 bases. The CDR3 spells CASSVPRGQGRRYYNSPLHF. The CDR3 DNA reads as TGTGCCAGCAGTGTTCCTCGGGGACAGGGGCGACGATATTATAATTCACCCCTCCACTTT.

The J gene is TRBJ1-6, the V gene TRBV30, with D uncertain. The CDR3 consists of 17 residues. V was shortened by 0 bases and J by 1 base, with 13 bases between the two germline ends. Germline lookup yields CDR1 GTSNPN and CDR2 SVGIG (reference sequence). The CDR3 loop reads CAWSVSPLRSYNSPLHF. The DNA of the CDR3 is TGTGCCTGGAGTGTATCCCCCCTGCGTTCCTATAATTCACCCCTCCACTTT.

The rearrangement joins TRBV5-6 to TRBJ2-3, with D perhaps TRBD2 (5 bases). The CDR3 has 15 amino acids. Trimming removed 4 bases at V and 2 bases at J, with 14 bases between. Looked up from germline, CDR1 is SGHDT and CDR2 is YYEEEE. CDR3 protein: CASSLLVNNTDTQYF. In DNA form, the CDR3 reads TGTGCCAGCAGCCTACTAGTGAACAACACAGATACGCAGTATTTT.

CDR3 sequence: CASSQVLGGGGLRTEAFF. The CDR3 DNA reads TGCGCCAGCAGCCAAGTCCTCGGGGGCGGGGGACTGAGGACTGAAGCTTTCTTT. This chain joins TRBV4-3 and TRBJ1-1, with D perhaps matching TRBD1 (6 bases). The CDR3 sequence is 18 residues long. In germline, CDR1 is LGHNA, CDR2 YSLEER. The V end was cut by 1 base, the J end by 5 bases, with 23 bases between.

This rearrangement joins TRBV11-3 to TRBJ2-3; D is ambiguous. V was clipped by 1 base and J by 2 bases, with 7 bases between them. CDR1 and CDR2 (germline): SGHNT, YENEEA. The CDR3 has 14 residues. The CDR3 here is CASSLVRNTDTQYF. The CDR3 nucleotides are TGTGCCAGCAGCTTAGTTAGAAACACAGATACGCAGTATTTT. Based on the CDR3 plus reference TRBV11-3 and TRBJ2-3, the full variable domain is EAGVVQSPRYKIIEKKQPVAFWCNPISGHNTLYWYLQNLGQGPELLIRYENEEAVDDSQLPKDRFSAERLKGVDSTLKIQPAELGDSAVYLCASSLVRNTDTQYFGPGTRLTVL.

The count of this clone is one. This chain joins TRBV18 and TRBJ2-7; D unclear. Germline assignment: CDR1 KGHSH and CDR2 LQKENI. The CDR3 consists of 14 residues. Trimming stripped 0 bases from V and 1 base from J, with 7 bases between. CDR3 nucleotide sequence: TGTGCCAGCTCACCACCCTACAGTTCCTACGAGCAGTACTTC. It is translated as CASSPPYSSYEQYF.

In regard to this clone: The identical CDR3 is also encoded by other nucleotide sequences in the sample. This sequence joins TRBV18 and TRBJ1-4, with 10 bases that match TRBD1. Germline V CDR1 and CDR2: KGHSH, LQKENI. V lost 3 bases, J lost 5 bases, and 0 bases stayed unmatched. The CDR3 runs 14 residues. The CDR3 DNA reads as TGTGCCAGCTCACCGGGACAGGGGAATGAAAAACTGTTTTTT. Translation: CASSPGQGNEKLFF.

This CDR3 reads CASSLQVGNQPQHF. CDR3 coding DNA: TGTGCCAGCAGCTTACAGGTGGGCAATCAGCCCCAGCATTTT. J is TRBJ1-5 and V is TRBV7-8; the D is unclear. Germline loops: CDR1 SGHVS, CDR2 FQNEAQ. Trimming left V 2 bases short and J 2 bases short, with 7 bases between. The CDR3 has 14 amino acids. The full variable domain, with the rest looked up from reference TRBV7-8 and TRBJ1-5, is GAGVSQSPRYKVAKRGQDVALRCDPISGHVSLFWYQQALGQGPEFLTYFQNEAQLDKSGLPSDRFFAERPEGSVSTLKIQRTQQEDSAVYLCASSLQVGNQPQHFGDGTRLSIL.

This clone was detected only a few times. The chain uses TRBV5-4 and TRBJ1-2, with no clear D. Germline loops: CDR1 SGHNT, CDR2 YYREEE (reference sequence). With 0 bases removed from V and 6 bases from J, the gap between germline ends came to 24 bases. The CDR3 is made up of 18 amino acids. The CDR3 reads CASSLGGRTSFGVNGYTF. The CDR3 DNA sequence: TGTGCCAGCAGCTTGGGCGGGCGGACGTCTTTCGGGGTGAATGGCTACACCTTC.

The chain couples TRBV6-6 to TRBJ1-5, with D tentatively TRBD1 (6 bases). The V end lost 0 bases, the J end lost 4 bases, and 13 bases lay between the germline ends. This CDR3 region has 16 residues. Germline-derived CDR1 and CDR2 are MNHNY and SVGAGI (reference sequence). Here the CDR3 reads CASSYSSGQGNQPQHF. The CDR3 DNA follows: TGTGCCAGCAGTTACTCATCCGGGCAGGGGAATCAGCCCCAGCATTTT.

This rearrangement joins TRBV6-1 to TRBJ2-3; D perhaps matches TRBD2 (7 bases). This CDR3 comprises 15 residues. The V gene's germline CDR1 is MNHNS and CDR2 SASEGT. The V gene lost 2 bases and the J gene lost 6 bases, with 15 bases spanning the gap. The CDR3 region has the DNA TGTGCCAGCAGTGAAACGGGGGGCCAACGCGATACGCAGTATTTT. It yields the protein CASSETGGQRDTQYF.

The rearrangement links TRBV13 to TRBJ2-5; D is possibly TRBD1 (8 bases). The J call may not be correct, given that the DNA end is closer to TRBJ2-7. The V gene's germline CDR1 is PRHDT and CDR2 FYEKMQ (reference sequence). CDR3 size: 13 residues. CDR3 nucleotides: TGTGCCAGCAGCTTAACAGGGGGGGCCGAGCAGTACTTC. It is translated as CASSLTGGAEQYF.